The present T cell receptor (beta chain) was sequenced within a study of blood T cells in healthy people across ages. Overall study results and limits: Naive T cell percentage by flow cytometry tracked strongly with beta diversity.

The authors ran a second PCR of about 6 to 11 cycles using a sample-barcoded 5' primer and a J-beta primer mix. Each of the cDNA molecules was tagged by a template-switch adaptor with 12 random nucleotides. TCRdb recomputed calls from the 5' RACE reads with MiXCR, one row per CDR3 protein. The sample has around 1.5 million distinct CDR3 sequences; approximately 42% are singletons. A remark on this clonotype: Its antigen is not identified.

CDR1 and CDR2 (germline): MNHNY, SVGAGI (reference sequence). The V and J ends lost 4 bases and 8 bases respectively, with 12 bases between them. The CDR3 totals 14 residues. Sequencing used blood. The rearrangement joins TRBV6-6 to TRBJ1-6; a possible D gene is TRBD1 (5 bases). The receptor comes from a woman aged 18-30 years in good health. The CDR3 bases are TGTGCCAGCAGTTTAACAGGCATCCATTCACCCCTCCACTTT. Its translation: CASSLTGIHSPLHF.